This T cell receptor (beta chain) was recorded in a study of Graves' ophthalmopathy and Graves' hyperthyroidism. Study-wide points: Blood also harbored most expanded thyroid clonotypes above 0.001 frequency.

About this clonotype itself: What it recognizes is unknown.

The CDR3 runs 17 residues. Per germline, CDR1 SGHTS and CDR2 YDEGEE. The V gene lost 4 bases and the J gene lost 2 bases, with 18 bases spanning the gap. Other autoimmune disease, uncontrolled infection, pregnancy and lactation led to exclusion. Using RNA transcripts, the TCR beta CDR3 regions were amplified. HTBI-primed first-round RT-PCR preceded second-round multiplex PCR. Each CDR3 protein gets one entry after TCRdb re-called the multiplex PCR reads with MiXCR. This sample has around 1,200,000 distinct CDR3 sequences, with about 38% found just once. This TCR derives from an adult man with Graves' hyperthyroidism. Sequenced material: peripheral blood or thyroid tissue (not recorded which). V usage is TRBV5-8 and J usage is TRBJ1-4; the D gene is possibly TRBD1 (6 bases). The CDR3 sequence: CASSLYALQGTNEKLFF. The DNA for the CDR3 is TGTGCCAGCAGCCTATACGCGCTACAGGGCACTAATGAAAAACTGTTTTTT.